This T cell receptor beta chain was identified in a study of beta chain features in type 1 diabetes. As for this clone: The antigen remains unidentified.

Expressed TCRB transcripts were sequenced because the isolated RNA had all been reverse transcribed beforehand. Assay: immunoSEQ multiplex PCR; the TCRdb copy retains only in-frame clones and omits some. In the table there are 160,000 or so clones, over 8.5% of which are singletons. With V trimmed by 8 bases and J by 4 bases, 8 bases remained unmatched. Germline CDR1 reads SQVTM; CDR2 reads ANQGSEA. The CDR3 is 14 amino acids. Broader study findings: Shortening of TCRB CDR3s, moderate but significant, appeared in all four CD4+ subsets of Type 1 diabetes patients.

The origin of this receptor is a man aged 18 to 29 in good health. This sequence joins TRBV29-1 and TRBJ2-3; 11 bases agree with TRBD2. Sequencing was carried out using central memory CD4+ T cells from blood. The CDR3: CSSRLAGPADTQYF. The CDR3 DNA sequence: TGCAGCTCACGACTAGCGGGACCGGCAGATACGCAGTATTTT.